This entry features one T cell receptor beta chain sequence. Under the authors' procedure: Estimation of nucleated cell counts relied on the amplification of reference gene primers. The assay was immunoSEQ multiplex PCR, and TCRdb's table has in-frame clones only and misses some. The D gene and trimming were derived from the DNA, and the V and J assignments and clone size from that table. The table has 200,000 to 300,000 clones, more than 85% seen once. This record comes from a study of blood T cell repertoires in COVID-19. For the study at large: Spain, Italy and the United States supplied samples that represented acute and convalescent COVID-19. Sources were T cells, B-cell-depleted T cells, or PBMCs; the material itself was cDNA or gDNA.

V lost 0 bases and J lost 0, with 8 bases in between. In germline, CDR1 is LGHNA, CDR2 YNFKEQ. The CDR3 runs 16 residues. Those enrolled in Seattle joined during active infection and were followed longitudinally afterward. The chain has TRBV4-2 and TRBJ1-4; no clear D gene. This TCR came from a person under 35 with COVID-19, enrolled during active disease. Sample: peripheral blood. CDR3 in DNA: TGTGCCAGCAGCCAAGAACGGAGCCCAACTAATGAAAAACTGTTTTTT. This sequence encodes CASSQERSPTNEKLFF.